The 5 T cell receptor beta chains in this list originate from one sample, sequenced in a study of control samples from healthy donors and cancer patients. Profiling relied on immunoSEQ multiplex PCR, and the TCRdb table lists in-frame clones only, not all of them. This sample has fewer than 200,000 clones, with over 90% found just once. Sequencing was done on a sample of blood. Every receptor here comes from a woman in her twenties or thirties in good health.

The J gene is TRBJ1-5, the V gene TRBV5-4; a weak D match, TRBD1 (6 bases). CDR1 is SGHNT, CDR2 YYREEE, per germline (reference sequence). The CDR3 covers 14 residues. The ends were cut back, 1 base at V and 2 bases at J, with 7 bases in the middle. The CDR3 loop reads CASSLSGGNQPQHF. Here the CDR3 DNA reads TGTGCCAGCAGCTTGTCAGGGGGCAATCAGCCCCAGCATTTT.

Points on this clone: This same CDR3 is encoded by further DNA sequences in the sample. The rearrangement joins TRBV27 to TRBJ1-1; D is perhaps TRBD1 (5 bases). The V gene's germline CDR1 is MNHEY and CDR2 SMNVEV (reference sequence). There are 13 residues in the CDR3. V shed 2 bases and J shed 1 base, with 5 bases lying between them. Here the CDR3 reads CASSLGQNTEAFF. CDR3 bases: TGTGCCAGCAGTTTAGGACAGAACACTGAAGCTTTCTTT.

CDR3 amino acids: CASSQDHNEAFF. Here the CDR3 DNA reads TGCGCCAGCAGCCAAGACCACAATGAAGCTTTCTTT. This chain joins TRBV4-1 and TRBJ1-1; D is undetermined. With 0 bases removed from V and 7 bases from J, the gap between germline ends came to 6 bases. The length of the CDR3 is 12 residues. CDR1 and CDR2 (germline): MGHRA, YSYEKL.

V usage is TRBV3-1 (or the pseudogene TRBV3-2) and J usage is TRBJ1-1, with D unresolved. This CDR3 contains 15 residues. V was shortened by 4 bases and J by 1 base, with 13 bases between the two germline ends. Germline V gives CDR1 LGHDT, CDR2 YNNKEL (reference sequence). The chain's CDR3 is CASSRLGKSNTEAFF. In nucleotides, the CDR3 is TGTGCCAGCAGCCGGTTAGGAAAGTCGAACACTGAAGCTTTCTTT.

The chain couples TRBV12-3 or TRBV12-4 to TRBJ1-1; D unresolved. The CDR3 is 13 amino acids. The ends were cut back, 7 bases at V and 7 bases at J, with 16 bases in the middle. The CDR3 sequence: CASIARGFGEAFF. The CDR3 region has the DNA TGTGCCAGCATTGCCCGTGGCTTCGGTGAAGCTTTCTTT.